The 16 T cell receptor beta chains given below trace back to one sample, sequenced in a study of cytomegalovirus exposure and HLA in healthy donors. Sequenced by immunoSEQ multiplex PCR; TCRdb stores in-frame clones only, minus some. Here the sample spans 150,000 to 200,000 clones, 85% being singletons. Input material: PBMCs. The receptors shown here come from a man aged 25-45 years in good health and CMV-seropositive.

This sequence joins TRBV5-4 and TRBJ2-2; 10 nucleotides align to TRBD1. Germline V CDR1 and CDR2: SGHNT, YYREEE (reference sequence). This CDR3 has 15 residues. The J segment lost 3 bases and the V segment lost 3 bases, leaving 2 bases of the junction unmatched. CDR3 nucleotide sequence: TGTGCCAGCAGCTGGGGACAGGGGCACACCGGGGAGCTGTTTTTT. It translates to CASSWGQGHTGELFF. Complete variable domain (other parts from reference TRBV5-4 and TRBJ2-2): ETGVTQSPTHLIKTRGQQVTLRCSSQSGHNTVSWYQQALGQGPQFIFQYYREEENGRGNFPPRFSGLQFPNYSSELNVNALELDDSALYLCASSWGQGHTGELFFGEGSRLTVL.

The chain employs TRBV12-5 and TRBJ2-3; no reliable D call. The V end was cut by 3 bases, the J end by 0 bases, with 13 bases between. Germline loops: CDR1 LGHNT, CDR2 FRNRAP. The CDR3 has 16 amino acids. Here the CDR3 reads CASGLPLIFSTDTQYF. The CDR3 DNA reads TGTGCTAGTGGTTTACCACTAATTTTTAGCACAGATACGCAGTATTTT.

The V and J genes are TRBV18 and TRBJ1-6, with 7 bases aligning to TRBD1. CDR3 length: 15 amino acids. The trim removed 9 bases at V and 7 bases at J, leaving 12 bases unmatched. CDR1 is KGHSH, CDR2 LQKENI, per germline. DNA of the CDR3: TGTGCCAGTGCCGGGTCCGACAGGGAAAATTCACCCCTCCACTTT. The encoded protein is CASAGSDRENSPLHF.

The chain carries TRBV29-1 and TRBJ2-5; 10 bases map to TRBD2. V gave up 3 bases and J gave up 1 base; unmatched junction bases: 11. CDR3 length: 17 residues. Per germline, CDR1 SQVTM and CDR2 ANQGSEA. CDR3 region: CSVDGLAGAGPQETQYF. The CDR3 DNA follows: TGCAGCGTTGATGGGCTAGCGGGGGCGGGGCCCCAAGAGACCCAGTACTTC.

The rearrangement links TRBV7-6 to TRBJ1-3, with D uncertain. Germline lookup yields CDR1 SGHVS and CDR2 FNYEAQ. The CDR3 extends over 16 amino acids. Trimming stripped 5 bases from V and 0 bases from J, with 14 bases between. The CDR3 sequence is CASSPVPGRSGNTIYF. In DNA form, the CDR3 reads TGTGCCAGCAGCCCCGTCCCGGGTCGCTCTGGAAACACCATATATTTT.

In this sample, this clone turned up a few times. The chain employs TRBV5-1 and TRBJ1-1; D perhaps matches TRBD1 (6 bases). Deletions cut 0 bases from V and 1 base from J, with 10 bases between. Per germline, CDR1 SGHRS and CDR2 YFSETQ. The CDR3 contains 15 residues. CDR3 sequence reads: CASSLGAGANTEAFF. In DNA form, the CDR3 reads TGCGCCAGCAGCTTGGGGGCAGGGGCGAACACTGAAGCTTTCTTT.

CDR3 loop: CASVGDRGSSPLHF. CDR3 coding DNA: TGTGCCAGCGTCGGGGACAGGGGATCCTCACCCCTCCACTTT. This sequence joins TRBV2 and TRBJ1-6, with 10 bases fitting TRBD1. With 8 bases clipped from V and 10 bases from J, the junction kept 8 bases outside the gene matches. The length of the CDR3 is 14 residues. Germline values: CDR1 SNHLY, CDR2 FYNNEI.

This clone was recorded once. V is TRBV5-4 and J is TRBJ1-3, with 7 positions matching TRBD1. From germline, CDR1 is SGHNT and CDR2 YYREEE (reference sequence). Trimming took 2 bases from V and 0 from J; bases not matched to a gene: 8. This CDR3 has 17 residues. This CDR3 reads CASSFWTGLVSGNTIYF. CDR3 nucleotides: TGTGCCAGCAGCTTTTGGACAGGCCTTGTCTCTGGAAACACCATATATTTT.

This clone was detected only once. The rearrangement joins TRBV7-9 to TRBJ2-5; D is undetermined. The CDR3 consists of 13 residues. Germline loops: CDR1 SEHNR, CDR2 FQNEAQ (reference sequence). The V and J ends lost 3 bases and 5 bases respectively, with 10 bases between them. In DNA form, the CDR3 reads TGTGCCAGCAGCTTTGAGAATGTGGAGACCCAGTACTTC. This sequence encodes CASSFENVETQYF.

The V call is TRBV5-4, the J call TRBJ1-4, with a possible D match to TRBD1 (6 bases). Germline V CDR1 and CDR2: SGHNT, YYREEE (reference sequence). The V end was cut by 3 bases, the J end by 4 bases, with 10 bases between. This CDR3 has 14 amino acids. This chain's CDR3 is CASSSDSLNEKLFF. The CDR3 bases are TGTGCCAGCAGCTCGGACAGCCTTAATGAAAAACTGTTTTTT.

The CDR3 DNA follows: TGTGCCATCAGTCCACTAGAGAGTAGCGGGGAGCTGTTTTTT. Translation gives CAISPLESSGELFF. The chain employs TRBV10-3 and TRBJ2-2, with D perhaps matching TRBD2 (5 bases). The CDR3 runs 14 residues. Germline loops: CDR1 ENHRY, CDR2 SYGVKD. Trimming cost V 5 bases and J 7 bases, with 14 bases left between them.

This chain uses TRBV5-1 with TRBJ2-7, with 11 positions matching TRBD2. Per germline, CDR1 SGHRS and CDR2 YFSETQ. The V and J ends lost 2 bases and 7 bases, in that order; junction bases with no gene match: 5. The CDR3 totals 14 residues. The CDR3 DNA follows: TGCGCCAGCAGCTTCTCTAGCGGGGGGTGGGAGCAGTACTTC. It specifies CASSFSSGGWEQYF.

This clone has just one count. The chain recombines TRBV2 with TRBJ2-3; 7 bases are shared with TRBD2. In germline, CDR1 is SNHLY, CDR2 FYNNEI. J lost 0 bases, V lost 7 bases, and 7 bases had no gene match. This CDR3 has 15 residues. The CDR3 region has the DNA TGTGCCAGCAAGTATGGGGGGGGGAGCACAGATACGCAGTATTTT. This encodes CASKYGGGSTDTQYF.

This chain links TRBV10-3 with TRBJ1-2, with 7 bases lining up with TRBD1. This CDR3 region has 17 residues. CDR1 and CDR2 (germline): ENHRY, SYGVKD. V shed 0 bases and J 7 bases; nucleotides not matched to a gene: 14. The CDR3 DNA reads TGTGCCATCAGTGAGTCATCTTTATTCCGGGACAGAGTTGGCTACACCTTC. Translating it yields CAISESSLFRDRVGYTF.

This clone has a handful of counts. The CDR3: CASSLTETHEQYF. The CDR3 DNA follows: TGCGCCAGCAGCTTAACAGAGACCCACGAGCAGTACTTC. The V and J genes are TRBV5-1 and TRBJ2-7, with D hard to call. Germline lookup yields CDR1 SGHRS and CDR2 YFSETQ. Between the trimmed V and J ends, which lost 2 bases and 5 bases, there was a span of 11 bases. The CDR3 sequence is 13 residues long.

V gene TRBV4-3 combines with J gene TRBJ2-7; 8 bases line up with TRBD2. This CDR3 contains 16 residues. The junction had 8 bases not matched to a gene; V was cut back by 0 bases and J by 4 bases. Per the germline V gene, CDR1 is LGHNA and CDR2 is YSLEER. CDR3 residues: CASSQDLGLARYEQYF. The CDR3 DNA sequence: TGCGCCAGCAGCCAAGATTTAGGACTAGCCAGGTACGAGCAGTACTTC.